This T cell receptor beta chain derives from a study of Tregs in tolerant kidney transplant recipients. Points on this clone: The target antigen is unknown.

Study-wide results and limits: Nucleotide sequences could not be compared across some patients' samples due to primer changes.

The table came from immunoSEQ multiplex PCR; TCRdb's copy has only in-frame clones and leaves some out. This table lists 50,000 or so clones. The input for sequencing was CD4+ T cells from blood, taken before the transplant. The TCR originated in a human donor who received a combined kidney and bone marrow transplant.

The CDR3 loop reads CASSPPEGPANTGELFF. The part of the CDR3 DNA that was read is TGTGCCAGCTCACCACCGGAGGGCCCCGCGAACACCGGGGAG. V gene TRBV18 combines with J gene TRBJ2-2, with a weak D call TRBD2 (6 bases). Coverage ceases 3 residues before the CDR3 finishes, and the germline J gene fills in the end. V lost 0 bases to trimming and J lost 0 bases, with 11 bases between them. The CDR3 extends over 17 amino acids. Germline V gene sequence: CDR1 KGHSH, CDR2 LQKENI.